Each of the 7 T cell receptor beta chains below was sequenced from the same sample in a study of control samples from healthy donors and cancer patients. Using immunoSEQ multiplex PCR, the repertoire was profiled, and TCRdb retains in-frame clones only, with some absent. Among some 110,000 clones listed, 80% to 90% were seen once. The sample taken for sequencing was PBMCs. All receptors come from a woman between 45 and 60 years old with colorectal cancer.

This chain uses TRBV9 with TRBJ1-1; D remains unclear. Germline V gene lookup returns CDR1 SGDLS and CDR2 YYNGEE. Trimming left V 0 bases short and J 1 base short, with 4 bases between. This CDR3 has 13 amino acids. The DNA for the CDR3 is TGTGCCAGCAGCGTAGCAGGGAACACTGAAGCTTTCTTT. This codes for CASSVAGNTEAFF.

The chain employs TRBV10-2 and TRBJ1-1; 7 positions match TRBD1. This CDR3 is built from 11 residues. The ends lost 4 bases at V and 11 bases at J; junction bases unmatched: 4. The germline CDR1 and CDR2 sequences are WSHSY and SAAADI. The CDR3 protein is CASSVTGRAFF. CDR3 DNA sequence: TGCGCCAGCAGTGTGACAGGGAGGGCTTTCTTT.

This clone is a singleton in its sample. The chain has TRBV7-9 and TRBJ2-5; TRBD2 might be the D (5 bases). Trimming cost V 4 bases and J 3 bases, with 18 bases left between them. CDR3 length equals 16 residues. Germline CDR1 is SEHNR and CDR2 is FQNEAQ (reference sequence). The CDR3 region is CASSSYSGLAEETQYF. In DNA, the CDR3 is TGTGCCAGCAGCTCCTACTCGGGGTTGGCGGAAGAGACCCAGTACTTC.

The CDR3 nucleotides read TGTGCCAGCAGTGGAAACCCGGGACAGTTGAACACTGAAGCTTTCTTT. This sequence encodes CASSGNPGQLNTEAFF. V gene TRBV6-1 combines with J gene TRBJ1-1, with 7 bases matching TRBD1. The CDR3 contains 16 residues. Germline assignment: CDR1 MNHNS and CDR2 SASEGT. J gave up 0 bases and V 4 bases, and 8 bases lay outside the gene matches.

The sample holds many counts of this clone. The chain carries TRBV2 and TRBJ1-5; 7 bases map to TRBD1. Germline V gene lookup returns CDR1 SNHLY and CDR2 FYNNEI. CDR3 size: 14 residues. J lost 1 base, V lost 5 bases, and 2 bases had no gene match. For the CDR3, the DNA is TGTGCCAGCAGTCAACAGGGGAGCAATCAGCCCCAGCATTTT. Translated, it gives CASSQQGSNQPQHF. Based on the CDR3 plus reference TRBV2 and TRBJ1-5, the full variable domain is EPEVTQTPSHQVTQMGQEVILRCVPISNHLYFYWYRQILGQKVEFLVSFYNNEISEKSEIFDDQFSVERPDGSNFTLKIRSTKLEDSAMYFCASSQQGSNQPQHFGDGTRLSIL.

The chain carries TRBV7-9 and TRBJ2-3, with 12 bases lining up with TRBD1. In germline, CDR1 is SEHNR, CDR2 FQNEAQ (reference sequence). CDR3 size: 18 residues. Unmatched junction bases numbered 11, after V lost 5 bases and J lost 2 bases. DNA of the CDR3: TGTGCCAGCAGCCCCCGAGGGACAGGGGGCCTCTTCACAGATACGCAGTATTTT. It is translated as CASSPRGTGGLFTDTQYF.

The chain carries TRBV6-5 and TRBJ2-5; 10 nucleotides line up with TRBD1. The trim removed 5 bases at V and 5 bases at J, leaving 8 bases unmatched. Per germline, CDR1 MNHEY and CDR2 SVGAGI. The CDR3 is made up of 15 amino acids. The chain's CDR3 is CASSTGTGVLETQYF. CDR3 sequence (DNA): TGTGCCAGCAGTACCGGGACAGGGGTCTTGGAGACCCAGTACTTC.